Below, 13 T cell receptor beta chains from the same sample are listed, as sequenced in a study of response to subunit inactivated influenza vaccine (dated 2018 in TCRdb). Library preparation used RT-PCR. TCRdb names Illumina HiSeq 2500 as the instrument used. TCRdb cleaned the public reads at Q25 with fastp, built clones with MiXCR and kept in-frame beta chains. Every entry covers one CDR3 protein and lists the most common genes and DNA from its rows. Present in this sample are approximately 530,000 distinct CDR3 sequences, 6.5% to 8% of which were seen just once. The ten top clones hold around 13% of the sample. Sequenced material: PBMCs from blood, taken less than 30 months after vaccination. The receptors originated from a man between 50 and 69 years old who received an inactivated influenza vaccine. Donor details come from another sample of the same person, matched by shared clones.

The chain carries TRBV6-2 or TRBV6-3 and TRBJ2-7, with D uncertain. The CDR3 consists of 12 residues. V gave up 7 bases and J gave up 1 base, with 8 bases separating them. Germline CDR1 and CDR2: MNHEY and SVGEGT. CDR3 nucleotide sequence: TGTGCCAGCACAAGTCAATCCTACGAGCAGTACTTC. This translates into CASTSQSYEQYF.

The chain employs TRBV7-8 and TRBJ1-5; 7 bases are a match to TRBD1. Germline V gene data show CDR1 as SGHVS and CDR2 as FQNEAQ. This CDR3 spans 17 amino acids. Trimming cost V 5 bases and J 0 bases; bases outside gene matches: 10. CDR3 loop: CASSPRNRGDSNQPQHF. CDR3 DNA sequence: TGTGCCAGCAGCCCCCGAAACAGGGGTGATAGCAATCAGCCCCAGCATTTT.

This chain connects TRBV20-1 to TRBJ2-1; 9 positions match TRBD2. Germline CDR1 DFQATT, CDR2 SNEGSKA (reference sequence). V lost 0 bases to trimming and J lost 3 bases; unmatched junction nucleotides: 6. The CDR3 covers 16 residues. The DNA of the CDR3 is TGCAGTGCTAGAGATCCTGCGGGAGGGGTCTACAATGAGCAGTTCTTC. Amino acids: CSARDPAGGVYNEQFF.

This clonotype was recorded a few times. The gene calls are TRBV5-1 and TRBJ2-3, with 10 positions matching TRBD1. The V gene's germline CDR1 is SGHRS and CDR2 YFSETQ. Trimming at V came to 4 bases and at J to 6 bases, leaving 8 bases not matched to a gene. The CDR3 is 15 residues long. CDR3 sequence (DNA): TGCGCCAGCAGCCCGGGGACAGGGGTTGCGGATACGCAGTATTTT. It is translated as CASSPGTGVADTQYF.

This clonotype was recorded at least ten times. This chain uses TRBV20-1 with TRBJ1-5; 7 bases fit TRBD1. V lost 6 bases to trimming and J lost 4 bases; unmatched junction nucleotides: 3. Germline V CDR1 and CDR2: DFQATT, SNEGSKA (reference sequence). The CDR3 covers 12 residues. The CDR3 DNA sequence: TGCAGTGCAGCAGGGGGTAATCAGCCCCAGCATTTT. The encoded protein is CSAAGGNQPQHF.

This clonotype came up a few times. This sequence joins TRBV3-1 and TRBJ1-6; D is undetermined. V lost 2 bases and J lost 17, with 19 bases in between. The CDR3 extends over 14 amino acids. From germline, CDR1 is LGHDT and CDR2 YNNKEL (reference sequence). CDR3 region: CASSQRAQQAQVHF. CDR3 nucleotides: TGTGCCAGCAGCCAACGGGCCCAGCAGGCCCAAGTCCACTTT.

This clonotype was detected many times. CDR3 nucleotide sequence: TGTGCCAGCCATCACACAGATACGCAGTATTTT. Its protein is CASHHTDTQYF. The chain employs TRBV11-2 and TRBJ2-3, with no clear D. V was trimmed by 8 bases and J by 2 bases, leaving 5 bases between them. Germline V lookup: CDR1 SGHAT, CDR2 FQNNGV. This CDR3 region has 11 residues.

V usage is TRBV4-2 and J usage is TRBJ1-2, with a possible D match to TRBD1 (5 bases). The CDR3 is 17 amino acids. Germline V gene sequence: CDR1 LGHNA, CDR2 YNFKEQ. Trimming removed 2 bases at V and 7 bases at J, with 23 bases between. The DNA of the CDR3 is TGTGCCAGCAGCCAACAAACGGGGGGAAGGGACCCTAGTGGCTACACCTTC. The encoded protein is CASSQQTGGRDPSGYTF.

In this sample, this clonotype turned up many times. This sequence joins TRBV4-3 and TRBJ2-7; D call uncertain. V lost 0 bases and J 6 bases, leaving 9 bases between the germline ends. This CDR3 comprises 13 residues. CDR1 is LGHNA and CDR2 is YSLEER in the germline V gene. The DNA for the CDR3 is TGCGCCAGCAGCCAAGACGGTCAGAGCGAGCAGTACTTC. Encoded protein: CASSQDGQSEQYF.

This clonotype has a single count. J is TRBJ2-2 and V is TRBV7-2, with TRBD1 as a possible D gene (5 bases). Trimming took off 1 base at V and 6 bases at J, with 9 bases between the two ends. CDR3 size: 14 residues. Germline V gene sequence: CDR1 SGHTA, CDR2 FQGNSA. CDR3 sequence reads: CASSLVPRAGELFF. CDR3 bases: TGTGCCAGCAGCTTAGTGCCCAGGGCCGGGGAGCTGTTTTTT.

The rearrangement joins TRBV9 to TRBJ2-7; 10 bases map to TRBD1. The CDR3 has 15 amino acids. From germline, CDR1 is SGDLS and CDR2 YYNGEE. V trimming: 3 bases; J trimming: 2 bases; junction bases outside the gene matches: 5. The CDR3 coding sequence is TGTGCCAGCAGCGCGGGGACAGGGGTTGCCTACGAGCAGTACTTC. Protein sequence: CASSAGTGVAYEQYF.

Ten or more counts support this clonotype. Here the CDR3 reads CASRSSGSRSYNEQFF. CDR3 nucleotides: TGTGCCAGCAGAAGTAGCGGTTCTCGCTCCTACAATGAGCAGTTCTTC. The chain combines TRBV28 with TRBJ2-1, with a possible D match to TRBD2 (6 bases). This CDR3 comprises 16 residues. In germline, CDR1 is MDHEN, CDR2 SYDVKM. Trimming pared 6 bases from V and 0 bases from J, leaving 15 bases between.

At least ten counts were recorded for this clonotype. The chain combines TRBV11-1 with TRBJ1-1; D may be TRBD1 (6 bases). CDR1 SGHAT and CDR2 FQDESV come from the germline V gene (reference sequence). Between the trimmed V and J ends, which lost 5 bases and 1 base, there was a span of 14 bases. CDR3 length equals 15 residues. The CDR3 nucleotides read TGTGCCAGCAGCCCCCCGAACAGGGAGAACACTGAAGCTTTCTTT. Translation: CASSPPNRENTEAFF. Full variable domain (missing parts from reference TRBV11-1 and TRBJ1-1): EAEVAQSPRYKITEKSQAVAFWCDPISGHATLYWYRQILGQGPELLVQFQDESVVDDSQLPKDRFSAERLKGVDSTLKIQPAELGDSAMYLCASSPPNRENTEAFFGQGTRLTVV.